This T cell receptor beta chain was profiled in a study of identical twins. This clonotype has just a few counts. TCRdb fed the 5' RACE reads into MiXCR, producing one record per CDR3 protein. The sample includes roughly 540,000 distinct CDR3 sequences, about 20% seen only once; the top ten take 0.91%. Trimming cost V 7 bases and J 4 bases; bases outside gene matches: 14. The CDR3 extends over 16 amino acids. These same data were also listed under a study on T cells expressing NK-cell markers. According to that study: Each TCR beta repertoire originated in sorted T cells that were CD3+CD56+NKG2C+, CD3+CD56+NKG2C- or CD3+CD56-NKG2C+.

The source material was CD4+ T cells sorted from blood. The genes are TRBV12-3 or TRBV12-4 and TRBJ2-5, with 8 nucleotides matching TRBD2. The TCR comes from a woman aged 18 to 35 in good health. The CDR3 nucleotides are TGTGCCAGCACCCCTCCGGGGGGGGGCAGTGGAGAGACCCAGTACTTC. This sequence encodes CASTPPGGGSGETQYF.